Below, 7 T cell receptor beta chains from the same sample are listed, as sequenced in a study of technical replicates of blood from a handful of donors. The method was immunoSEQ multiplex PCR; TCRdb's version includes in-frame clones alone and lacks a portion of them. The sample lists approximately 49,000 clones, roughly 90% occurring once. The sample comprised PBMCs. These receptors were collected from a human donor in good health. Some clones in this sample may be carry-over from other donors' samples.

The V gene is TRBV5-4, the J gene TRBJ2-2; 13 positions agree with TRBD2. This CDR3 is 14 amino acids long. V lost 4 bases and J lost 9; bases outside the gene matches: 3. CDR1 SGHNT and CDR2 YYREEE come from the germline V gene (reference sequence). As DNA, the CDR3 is TGTGCCAGCAGCGGGACTAGCGGGGCGCGGGAGCTGTTTTTT. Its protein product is CASSGTSGARELFF.

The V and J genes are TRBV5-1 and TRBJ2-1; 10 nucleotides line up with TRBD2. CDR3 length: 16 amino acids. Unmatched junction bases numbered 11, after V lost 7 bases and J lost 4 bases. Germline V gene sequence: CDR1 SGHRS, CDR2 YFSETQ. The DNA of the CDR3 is TGCGCCAGCGGGAAAGCTAGCGGGGGTCTGTACAATGAGCAGTTCTTC. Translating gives CASGKASGGLYNEQFF.

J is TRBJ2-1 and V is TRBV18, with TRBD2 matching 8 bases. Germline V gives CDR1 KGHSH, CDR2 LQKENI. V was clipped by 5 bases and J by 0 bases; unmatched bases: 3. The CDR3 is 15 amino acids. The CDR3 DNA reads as TGTGCCAGCTCAGCCGGGACTAGCTCCTACAATGAGCAGTTCTTC. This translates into CASSAGTSSYNEQFF.

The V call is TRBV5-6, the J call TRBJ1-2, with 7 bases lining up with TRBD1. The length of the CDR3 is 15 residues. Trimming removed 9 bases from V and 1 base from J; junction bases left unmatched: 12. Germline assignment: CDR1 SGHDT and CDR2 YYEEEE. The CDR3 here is CATLLSGQNNYGYTF. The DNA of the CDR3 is TGTGCCACCCTCTTATCGGGACAGAATAACTATGGCTACACCTTC.

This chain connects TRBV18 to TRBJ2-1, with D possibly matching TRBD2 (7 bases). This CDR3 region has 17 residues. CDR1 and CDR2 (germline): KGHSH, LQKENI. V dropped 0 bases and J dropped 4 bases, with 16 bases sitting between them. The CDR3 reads CASSPPMGGPRYNEQFF. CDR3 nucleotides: TGTGCCAGCTCACCACCGATGGGGGGGCCTCGGTACAATGAGCAGTTCTTC.

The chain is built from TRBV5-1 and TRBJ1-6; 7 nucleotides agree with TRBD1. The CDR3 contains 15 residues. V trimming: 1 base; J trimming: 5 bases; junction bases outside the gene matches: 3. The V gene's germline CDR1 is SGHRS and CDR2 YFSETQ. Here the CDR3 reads CASSLLGQNNSPLHF. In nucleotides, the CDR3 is TGCGCCAGCAGCTTGTTGGGACAGAATAATTCACCCCTCCACTTT. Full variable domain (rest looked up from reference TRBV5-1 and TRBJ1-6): KAGVTQTPRYLIKTRGQQVTLSCSPISGHRSVSWYQQTPGQGLQFLFEYFSETQRNKGNFPGRFSGRQFSNSRSEMNVSTLELGDSALYLCASSLLGQNNSPLHFGNGTRLTVT.

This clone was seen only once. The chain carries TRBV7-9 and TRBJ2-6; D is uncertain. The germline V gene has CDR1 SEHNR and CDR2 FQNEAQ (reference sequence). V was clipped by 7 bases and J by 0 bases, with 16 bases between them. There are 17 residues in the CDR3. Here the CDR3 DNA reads TGTGCCAGCACATCTGAGGCGAAAAGCTCTGGGGCCAACGTCCTGACTTTC. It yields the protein CASTSEAKSSGANVLTF. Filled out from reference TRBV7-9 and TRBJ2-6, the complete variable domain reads DTGVSQNPRHKITKRGQNVTFRCDPISEHNRLYWYRQTLGQGPEFLTYFQNEAQLEKSRLLSDRFSAERPKGSFSTLEIQRTEQGDSAMYLCASTSEAKSSGANVLTFGAGSRLTVL.